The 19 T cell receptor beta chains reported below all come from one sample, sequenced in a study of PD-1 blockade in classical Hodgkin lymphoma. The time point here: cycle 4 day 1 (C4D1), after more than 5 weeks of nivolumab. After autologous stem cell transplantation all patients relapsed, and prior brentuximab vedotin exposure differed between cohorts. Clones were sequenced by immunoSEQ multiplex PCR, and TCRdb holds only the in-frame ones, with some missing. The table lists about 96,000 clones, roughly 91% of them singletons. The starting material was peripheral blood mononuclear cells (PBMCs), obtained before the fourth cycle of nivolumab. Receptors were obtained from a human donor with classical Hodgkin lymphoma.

In DNA form, the CDR3 reads TGTGCCACCAAAGGACTTACGGCTTTCTTT. Protein sequence: CATKGLTAFF. This sequence joins TRBV2 and TRBJ1-1; no clear D. The CDR3 loop spans 10 amino acids. V lost 10 bases and J 11 bases, leaving 14 bases between the germline ends. Germline lookup yields CDR1 SNHLY and CDR2 FYNNEI.

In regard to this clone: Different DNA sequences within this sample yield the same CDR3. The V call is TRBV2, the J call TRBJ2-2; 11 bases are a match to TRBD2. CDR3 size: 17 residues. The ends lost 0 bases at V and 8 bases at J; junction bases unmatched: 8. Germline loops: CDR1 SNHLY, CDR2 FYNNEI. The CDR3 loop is CASSEAALAGVVGELFF. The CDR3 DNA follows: TGTGCCAGCAGTGAAGCAGCACTAGCGGGAGTTGTGGGGGAGCTGTTTTTT. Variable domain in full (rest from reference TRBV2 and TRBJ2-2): EPEVTQTPSHQVTQMGQEVILRCVPISNHLYFYWYRQILGQKVEFLVSFYNNEISEKSEIFDDQFSVERPDGSNFTLKIRSTKLEDSAMYFCASSEAALAGVVGELFFGEGSRLTVL.

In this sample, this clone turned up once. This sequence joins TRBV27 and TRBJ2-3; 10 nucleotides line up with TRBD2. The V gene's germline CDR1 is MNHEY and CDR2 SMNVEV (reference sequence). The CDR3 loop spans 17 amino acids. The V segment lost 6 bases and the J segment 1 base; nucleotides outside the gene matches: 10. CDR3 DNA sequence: TGTGCCAGCAGGCTTTCCTTTAGCGGGAGGCGCACAGATACGCAGTATTTT. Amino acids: CASRLSFSGRRTDTQYF.

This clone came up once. CDR3 amino acids: CASSLTSGNREQFF. CDR3 in DNA: TGTGCCAGCAGTTTAACTAGCGGGAACCGTGAGCAGTTCTTC. The chain is built from TRBV27 and TRBJ2-1; TRBD2 aligns across 10 bases. The germline V gene encodes CDR1 MNHEY and CDR2 SMNVEV (reference sequence). This CDR3 has 14 residues. V was pared by 2 bases and J by 9 bases, with 4 bases of the junction left unmatched.

The CDR3 bases are TGTGCCTTGACGGACGGAGGCACGGGGGGCTACACCTTC. It is translated as CALTDGGTGGYTF. The chain combines TRBV30 with TRBJ1-2; D is unclear. The CDR3 covers 13 residues. Trimming shortened V by 7 bases and J by 8 bases, and 20 bases separated the two germline ends. Germline values: CDR1 GTSNPN, CDR2 SVGIG (reference sequence).

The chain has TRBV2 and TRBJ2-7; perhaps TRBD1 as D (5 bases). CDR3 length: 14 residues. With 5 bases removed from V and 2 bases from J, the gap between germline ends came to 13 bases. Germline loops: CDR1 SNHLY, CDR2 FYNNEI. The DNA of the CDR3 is TGTGCCAGCAGTAGACAGCCCCGGACCTACGAGCAGTACTTC. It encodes CASSRQPRTYEQYF.

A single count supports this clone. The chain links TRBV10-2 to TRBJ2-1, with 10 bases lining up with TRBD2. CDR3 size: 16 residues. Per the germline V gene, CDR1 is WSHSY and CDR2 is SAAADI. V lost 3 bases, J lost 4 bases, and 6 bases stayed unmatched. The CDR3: CASSDSGLATYNEQFF. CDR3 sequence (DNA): TGCGCCAGCAGTGACTCGGGACTAGCGACTTACAATGAGCAGTTCTTC.

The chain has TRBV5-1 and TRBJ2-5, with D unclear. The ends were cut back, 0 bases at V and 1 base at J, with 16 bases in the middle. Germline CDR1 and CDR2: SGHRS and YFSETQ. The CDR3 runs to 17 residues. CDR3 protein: CASSLGVGRFGQETQYF. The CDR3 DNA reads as TGCGCCAGCAGCTTGGGGGTTGGACGCTTCGGCCAAGAGACCCAGTACTTC.

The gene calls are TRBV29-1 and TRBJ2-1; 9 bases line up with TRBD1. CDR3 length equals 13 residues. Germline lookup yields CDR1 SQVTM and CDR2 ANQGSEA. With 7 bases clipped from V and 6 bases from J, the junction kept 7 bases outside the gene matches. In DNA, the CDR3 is TGCAGCGCATACAGGGGGCAACTCAATGAGCAGTTCTTC. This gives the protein CSAYRGQLNEQFF.

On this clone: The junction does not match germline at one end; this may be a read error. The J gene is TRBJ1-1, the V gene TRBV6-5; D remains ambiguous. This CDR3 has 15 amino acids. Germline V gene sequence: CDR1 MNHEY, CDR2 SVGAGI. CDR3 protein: CASSYPSVLNAEAFF. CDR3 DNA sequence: TGTGCCAGCAGTTACCCTAGCGTGTTGAACGCTGAAGCTTTCTTT.

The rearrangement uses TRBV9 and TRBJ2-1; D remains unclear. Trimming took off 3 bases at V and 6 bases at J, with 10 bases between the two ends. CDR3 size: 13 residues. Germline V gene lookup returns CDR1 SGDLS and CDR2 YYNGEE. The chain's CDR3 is CASSADGRNEQFF. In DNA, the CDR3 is TGTGCCAGCAGCGCGGACGGACGCAATGAGCAGTTCTTC.

CDR3 sequence (DNA): TGTGCCAGCACCGCTACCGATAATCAGCCCCAGCATTTT. Its protein product is CASTATDNQPQHF. This chain uses TRBV28 with TRBJ1-5; D remains ambiguous. V lost 7 bases to trimming and J lost 4 bases, with 11 bases between them. The CDR3 has 13 residues. Germline V lookup: CDR1 MDHEN, CDR2 SYDVKM.

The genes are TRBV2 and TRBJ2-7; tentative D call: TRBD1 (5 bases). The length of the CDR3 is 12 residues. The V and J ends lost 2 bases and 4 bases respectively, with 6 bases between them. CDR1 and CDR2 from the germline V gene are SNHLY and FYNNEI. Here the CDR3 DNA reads TGTGCCAGCAGTGAACAGGGTTACGAGCAGTACTTC. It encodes CASSEQGYEQYF.

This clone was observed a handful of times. The CDR3 is CASSKTGLNYGYTF. The CDR3 region has the DNA TGTGCCAGCAGTAAGACAGGCCTGAACTATGGCTACACCTTC. The chain combines TRBV27 with TRBJ1-2; D might be TRBD1 (6 bases). Germline CDR1 and CDR2: MNHEY and SMNVEV (reference sequence). CDR3 size: 14 residues. Trimming removed 5 bases from V and 2 bases from J, with 12 bases in between.

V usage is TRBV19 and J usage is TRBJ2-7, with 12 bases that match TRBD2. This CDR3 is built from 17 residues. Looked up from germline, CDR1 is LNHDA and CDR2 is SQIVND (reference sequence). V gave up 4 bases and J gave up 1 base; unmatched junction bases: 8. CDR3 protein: CASSRRPGTSGSYEQYF. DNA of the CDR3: TGTGCCAGTAGTAGGCGTCCCGGGACTAGCGGGTCCTACGAGCAGTACTTC.

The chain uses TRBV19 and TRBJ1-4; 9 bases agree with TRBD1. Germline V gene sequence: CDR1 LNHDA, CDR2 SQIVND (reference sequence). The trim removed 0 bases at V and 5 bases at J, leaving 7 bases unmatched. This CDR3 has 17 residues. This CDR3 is CASSIDSPGTGNEKLFF. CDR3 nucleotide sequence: TGTGCCAGTAGTATAGATTCCCCCGGGACAGGGAATGAAAAACTGTTTTTT.

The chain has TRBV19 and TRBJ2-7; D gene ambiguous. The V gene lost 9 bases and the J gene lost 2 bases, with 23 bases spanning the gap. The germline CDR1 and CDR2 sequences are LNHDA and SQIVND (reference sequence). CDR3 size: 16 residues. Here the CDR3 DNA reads TGTGCCAGAGACCCTTCCCCGGGTGGCATTCCCTACGAGCAGTACTTC. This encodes CARDPSPGGIPYEQYF.

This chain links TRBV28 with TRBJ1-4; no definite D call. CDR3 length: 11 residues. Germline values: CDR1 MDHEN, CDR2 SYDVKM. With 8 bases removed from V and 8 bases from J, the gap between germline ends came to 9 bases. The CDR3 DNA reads TGTGCCAGCGGACGAATGGAAAAACTGTTTTTT. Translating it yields CASGRMEKLFF.

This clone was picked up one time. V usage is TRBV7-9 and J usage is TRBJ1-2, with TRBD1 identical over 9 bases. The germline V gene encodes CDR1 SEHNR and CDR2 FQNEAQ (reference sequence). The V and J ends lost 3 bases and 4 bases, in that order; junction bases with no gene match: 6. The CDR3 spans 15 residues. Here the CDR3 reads CASSFGTGNFYGYTF. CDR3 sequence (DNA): TGTGCCAGCAGCTTCGGGACAGGGAATTTCTATGGCTACACCTTC.